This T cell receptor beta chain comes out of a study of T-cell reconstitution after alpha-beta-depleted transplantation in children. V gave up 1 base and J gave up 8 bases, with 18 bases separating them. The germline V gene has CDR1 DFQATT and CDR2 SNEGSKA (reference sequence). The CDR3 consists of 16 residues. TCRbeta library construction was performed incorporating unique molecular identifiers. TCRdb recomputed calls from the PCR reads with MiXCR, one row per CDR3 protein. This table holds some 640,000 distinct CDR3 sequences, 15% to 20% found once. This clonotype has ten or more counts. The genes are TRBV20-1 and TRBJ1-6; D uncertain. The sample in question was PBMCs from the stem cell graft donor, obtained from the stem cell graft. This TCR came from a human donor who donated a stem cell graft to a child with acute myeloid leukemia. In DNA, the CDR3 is TGCAGTGCTAGAGGAATGAGGACCTCGTTGGATTCACCCCTCCACTTT. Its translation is CSARGMRTSLDSPLHF.